The present entry profiles one T cell receptor beta chain with its context. The sample comes from a study of blood T cell repertoires in COVID-19. Study-level background: Italy, Spain and the United States were the sources of the convalescent and acute COVID-19 samples. Sources were T cells, B-cell-depleted T cells, or PBMCs; the material itself was cDNA or gDNA.

Deletions cut 5 bases from V and 2 bases from J, with 14 bases between. There are 15 residues in the CDR3. CDR1 is SEHNR, CDR2 FQNEAQ, per germline (reference sequence). Authors' processing steps: Amplification with reference gene primers provided the estimates of nucleated cell counts. Produced via immunoSEQ multiplex PCR; TCRdb's table is partial and in-frame only. V and J calls and clone size are given by that table; D and trimming were obtained from the DNA. Among about 99,000 clones listed, 84% were seen once. Sequenced: peripheral blood. The receptor was derived from a man between 65 and 79 years old with active or convalescent COVID-19. The chain uses TRBV7-9 and TRBJ2-3; D is possibly TRBD1 (6 bases). The CDR3 spells CASSLTGTVTDTQYF. The CDR3, as DNA: TGTGCCAGCAGCCTCACAGGGACGGTCACAGATACGCAGTATTTT. Full variable domain (missing parts from reference TRBV7-9 and TRBJ2-3): DTGVSQNPRHKITKRGQNVTFRCDPISEHNRLYWYRQTLGQGPEFLTYFQNEAQLEKSRLLSDRFSAERPKGSFSTLEIQRTEQGDSAMYLCASSLTGTVTDTQYFGPGTRLTVL.